Listed here are 25 T cell receptor beta chains from one sample, sequenced in a study of naive and memory T cell subsets. The study, taken as a whole, reports: A few larger clonotypes appeared in naive repertoires, especially CD8, possibly memory cells re-expressing CD45RA.

No antigen has been assigned to these receptors. The beta constant-region primer was an equimolar mix of two oligonucleotides covering TRBC1 and TRBC2. The ligated cDNA underwent four PCR rounds using SP2 and nested alpha and beta constant-region primers. TCRdb passed the UMI-ligation and nested PCR reads through MiXCR, listing each CDR3 protein once. Found here are around 93,000 distinct CDR3 sequences, roughly 12% of them singletons; the top ten hold more than 0.13%. The sequencing input was naive CD4+ T cells from blood. Source of these receptors: a human donor in good health.

The rearrangement uses TRBV30 and TRBJ2-2; no firm D call. The CDR3 covers 13 residues. Germline CDR1 reads GTSNPN; CDR2 reads SVGIG (reference sequence). Trimming left V 5 bases short and J 6 bases short, with 13 bases between. CDR3 nucleotides: TGTGCCTGGGCCAAATTGGGGTCCGGGGAGCTGTTTTTT. Amino acids: CAWAKLGSGELFF.

This clonotype has ten or more counts. This sequence joins TRBV9 and TRBJ2-5, with 15 nucleotides matching TRBD2. Germline V gene sequence: CDR1 SGDLS, CDR2 YYNGEE. V was clipped by 4 bases and J by 5 bases; unmatched bases: 15. CDR3 size: 19 residues. CDR3 sequence: CASSTRTSGGGPTLETQYF. The CDR3 region has the DNA TGTGCCAGCAGCACCCGGACTAGCGGGGGGGGTCCCACCTTGGAGACCCAGTACTTC. Based on the CDR3 plus reference TRBV9 and TRBJ2-5, the full variable domain is DSGVTQTPKHLITATGQRVTLRCSPRSGDLSVYWYQQSLDQGLQFLIQYYNGEERAKGNILERFSAQQFPDLHSELNLSSLELGDSALYFCASSTRTSGGGPTLETQYFGPGTRLLVL.

This clonotype was counted a few times. The gene calls are TRBV10-3 and TRBJ2-3; 9 nucleotides align to TRBD2. The CDR3 length is 14 residues. V trimming: 4 bases; J trimming: 6 bases; junction bases outside the gene matches: 5. Germline CDR1 is ENHRY and CDR2 is SYGVKD. The chain's CDR3 is CAISGGRAMDTQYF. In nucleotides, the CDR3 is TGTGCCATCAGTGGCGGGAGGGCCATGGATACGCAGTATTTT.

This clonotype occurred a few times. The chain has TRBV15 and TRBJ2-1, with 9 positions matching TRBD2. Trimming took 0 bases from V and 2 from J; bases not matched to a gene: 8. Per the germline V gene, CDR1 is LNHNV and CDR2 is YYDKDF (reference sequence). This CDR3 comprises 18 residues. The CDR3 is CATSRDGQAGGTYNEQFF. CDR3 nucleotides: TGTGCCACCAGCAGAGATGGTCAGGCGGGGGGGACCTACAATGAGCAGTTCTTC.

The genes are TRBV7-2 and TRBJ2-7; a possible D gene is TRBD2 (5 bases). V lost 5 bases, J lost 3 bases, and 17 bases lay in between. The germline CDR1 and CDR2 sequences are SGHTA and FQGNSA. This CDR3 has 15 amino acids. CDR3 bases: TGTGCCAGCAGCCATCCCCGGACGGGGAACTACGAGCAGTACTTC. Translating gives CASSHPRTGNYEQYF.

This clonotype was counted a few times. The V call is TRBV12-3 or TRBV12-4, the J call TRBJ2-3, with no clear D. Trimming stripped 5 bases from V and 10 bases from J, with 19 bases between. The CDR3 length is 14 residues. CDR3 nucleotide sequence: TGTGCCAGCAGTCTTACTACACTGGTGGAAGCGCAGTATTTT. This encodes CASSLTTLVEAQYF.

This clonotype was recorded many times. The chain links TRBV30 to TRBJ2-7; TRBD2 might be the D (5 bases). This CDR3 region has 14 residues. Deletions cut 1 base from V and 3 bases from J, with 13 bases between. Germline CDR1 GTSNPN, CDR2 SVGIG (reference sequence). CDR3 sequence (DNA): TGTGCCTGGAGTGGGAGGCTTGCATACTACGAGCAGTACTTC. This codes for CAWSGRLAYYEQYF.

In this sample, this clonotype turned up a few times. The CDR3 protein is CAWSAPPLEQYF. In DNA form, the CDR3 reads TGTGCCTGGAGTGCCCCCCCTTTAGAGCAGTACTTC. This chain connects TRBV30 to TRBJ2-7, with D uncertain. This CDR3 has 12 residues. V was trimmed by 1 base and J by 7 bases, leaving 11 bases between them. The germline gives CDR1 GTSNPN, CDR2 SVGIG (reference sequence).

This chain links TRBV19 with TRBJ2-5; D remains ambiguous. Deletions cut 0 bases from V and 5 bases from J, with 4 bases between. The CDR3 sequence is 12 residues long. CDR1 LNHDA and CDR2 SQIVND come from the germline V gene (reference sequence). The CDR3, as DNA: TGTGCCAGTAGTATAGACGGGGAGACCCAGTACTTC. Residues: CASSIDGETQYF.

In this sample, this clonotype turned up a few times. V usage is TRBV9 and J usage is TRBJ2-1; D remains unclear. CDR3 length equals 12 residues. The germline V gene encodes CDR1 SGDLS and CDR2 YYNGEE. Trimming took off 3 bases at V and 8 bases at J, with 9 bases between the two ends. CDR3 nucleotide sequence: TGTGCCAGCAGCGCCTGGGTCGATGAGCAGTTCTTC. As protein: CASSAWVDEQFF.

This clonotype showed up just a few times. This chain connects TRBV28 to TRBJ2-5; D might be TRBD2 (5 bases). The V end lost 3 bases, the J end lost 1 base, and 12 bases lay between the germline ends. CDR1 is MDHEN and CDR2 is SYDVKM in the germline V gene. The CDR3 is 15 residues long. CDR3 sequence: CASSLSGPLQETQYF. In DNA form, the CDR3 reads TGTGCCAGCAGTTTGAGCGGACCCCTCCAAGAGACCCAGTACTTC.

This clonotype was observed at least ten times. V usage is TRBV20-1 and J usage is TRBJ2-7; TRBD2 agrees at 9 bases. The CDR3 sequence is 19 residues long. V dropped 3 bases and J dropped 1; count of bases not matched to a gene: 19. Germline CDR1 DFQATT, CDR2 SNEGSKA (reference sequence). CDR3 amino acids: CSASATGTSGLALSYEQYF. Here the CDR3 DNA reads TGCAGTGCTAGCGCGACGGGGACGTCAGGACTAGCGCTTTCCTACGAGCAGTACTTC.

This clonotype was counted a few times. This chain joins TRBV7-2 and TRBJ1-5; D possibly corresponds to TRBD1 (5 bases). Germline V lookup: CDR1 SGHTA, CDR2 FQGNSA. There are 14 residues in the CDR3. Between the trimmed V and J ends, which lost 5 bases and 1 base, there was a span of 9 bases. Here the CDR3 DNA reads TGTGCCAGCAGCATAGGGGTGAGCAATCAGCCCCAGCATTTT. It is translated as CASSIGVSNQPQHF. Supplemented by reference TRBV7-2 and TRBJ1-5, the full variable domain reads GAGVSQSPSNKVTEKGKDVELRCDPISGHTALYWYRQSLGQGLEFLIYFQGNSAPDKSGLPSDRFSAERTGGSVSTLTIQRTQQEDSAVYLCASSIGVSNQPQHFGDGTRLSIL.

There are many counts of this clonotype. The genes are TRBV29-1 and TRBJ2-7; 7 positions match TRBD1. The V segment lost 7 bases and the J segment 6 bases; nucleotides outside the gene matches: 12. CDR1 and CDR2 (germline): SQVTM, ANQGSEA. CDR3 length: 13 amino acids. In nucleotides, the CDR3 is TGCAGCGCCCGAGAGGGGGCTCCGGGCGAGCAGTACTTC. This codes for CSAREGAPGEQYF.

In regard to this clonotype: A much larger clone lies one base from this, so it may be a read error. This rearrangement joins TRBV11-3 to TRBJ2-1; D not certain. Germline CDR1 SGHNT, CDR2 YENEEA. This CDR3 is 11 amino acids long. V was trimmed by 0 bases and J by 12 bases, leaving 6 bases between them. The CDR3 DNA follows: TGTGCCAGCAGCTTAGATCGGTGGCAGTTCTTC. This codes for CASSLDRWQFF.

This clonotype was observed a few times. This CDR3 reads CATSHDRGNEQYF. The CDR3 DNA sequence: TGTGCCACCAGCCACGACCGCGGGAACGAGCAGTACTTC. The J gene is TRBJ2-7, the V gene TRBV15, with D possibly being TRBD2 (6 bases). Trimming removed 5 bases at V and 5 bases at J, with 13 bases between. This CDR3 comprises 13 residues. The V gene's germline CDR1 is LNHNV and CDR2 YYDKDF (reference sequence).

This chain links TRBV12-3 or TRBV12-4 with TRBJ1-1; tentatively, D is TRBD1 (6 bases). V lost 3 bases and J lost 4, with 12 bases in between. This CDR3 comprises 14 residues. CDR3 protein: CASSFAQGSTEAFF. For the CDR3, the DNA is TGTGCCAGCAGTTTCGCACAGGGTAGCACTGAAGCTTTCTTT.

Only a few counts were recorded for this clonotype. The chain uses TRBV12-3 or TRBV12-4 and TRBJ1-2, with TRBD1 matching over 8 bases. V was clipped by 0 bases and J by 8 bases; unmatched bases: 8. CDR3 length: 15 amino acids. Here the CDR3 reads CASSLAGTGLKGYTF. DNA for the CDR3: TGTGCCAGCAGTTTAGCCGGGACAGGACTTAAGGGCTACACCTTC.

This clonotype was seen only a few times. This chain links TRBV6-2 or TRBV6-3 with TRBJ2-7; maybe TRBD1 (5 bases). The germline V gene has CDR1 MNHEY and CDR2 SVGEGT. V was cut by 6 bases and J by 3 bases, with 27 bases left in between. The CDR3 sequence is 18 residues long. CDR3 sequence (DNA): TGTGCCAGCAGCCCATCGGCGGTTCTGGTCAGGGCAGACTACGAGCAGTACTTC. Protein product: CASSPSAVLVRADYEQYF.

This clonotype has more than one count but fewer than ten. The chain links TRBV19 to TRBJ2-7; D not certain. The CDR3 sequence is 14 residues long. Germline CDR1 reads LNHDA; CDR2 reads SQIVND (reference sequence). V was cut by 7 bases and J by 1 base, with 14 bases left in between. The CDR3 region has the DNA TGTGCCAGTAAAATACAGCAACAATCCTACGAGCAGTACTTC. It is translated as CASKIQQQSYEQYF.

The rearrangement links TRBV7-3 to TRBJ2-3; TRBD1 matches at 10 bases. Trimming cost V 6 bases and J 4 bases; bases outside gene matches: 1. Germline V CDR1 and CDR2: SGHTA, FQGTGA. This CDR3 region has 13 residues. The CDR3, as DNA: TGTGCCAGCAGGGGACAGGGGTCAGATACGCAGTATTTT. The encoded protein is CASRGQGSDTQYF.

This clonotype has more than one count but fewer than ten. The chain has TRBV12-3 or TRBV12-4 and TRBJ1-2; the D is unclear. The CDR3 runs 15 residues. V was pared by 2 bases and J by 0 bases, with 10 bases between. CDR3 sequence: CASSLSHSSNYGYTF. CDR3 in DNA: TGTGCCAGCAGTTTAAGTCACAGTTCTAACTATGGCTACACCTTC.

Comment on this clonotype: A read error is possible here, since a much larger clone lies one base away. Given the absence of the conserved phenylalanine or tryptophan at the CDR3 end, a read error is likely. The genes are TRBV6-2 or TRBV6-3 and TRBJ1-5; 7 bases line up with TRBD1. Germline lookup yields CDR1 MNHEY and CDR2 SVGEGT. This CDR3 has 15 residues. V shed 7 bases and J 1 base; nucleotides not matched to a gene: 7. CDR3 coding DNA: TGTGCCAGCACAGAATGGGACAGCAGCAATCAGCCCCAGCATCTT. It specifies CASTEWDSSNQPQHL.

The chain recombines TRBV20-1 with TRBJ2-3; 10 nucleotides align to TRBD2. Per the germline V gene, CDR1 is DFQATT and CDR2 is SNEGSKA (reference sequence). The trim removed 2 bases at V and 1 base at J, leaving 0 bases unmatched. The CDR3 is 14 residues long. CDR3 bases: TGCAGTGCTAGAACTAGCGGGGGCACAGATACGCAGTATTTT. This sequence encodes CSARTSGGTDTQYF.

This clonotype was counted only a few times. One end of the junction does not line up with germline, which may come from a read error. This chain uses TRBV9 with TRBJ2-1, with 9 nucleotides matching TRBD2. CDR1 and CDR2 (germline): SGDLS, YYNGEE. The CDR3 is made up of 14 amino acids. The CDR3 sequence is CASSAPPAGGLHRF. CDR3 nucleotide sequence: TGTGCCAGCAGCGCCCCTCCAGCGGGGGGCCTCCACCGCTTC. The whole variable domain, remainder taken from reference TRBV9 and TRBJ2-1, is DSGVTQTPKHLITATGQRVTLRCSPRSGDLSVYWYQQSLDQGLQFLIQYYNGEERAKGNILERFSAQQFPDLHSELNLSSLELGDSALYFCASSAPPAGGLHRFGPGTRLTVL.